A selection of T cell receptor beta chains follows, all from one sample in a study of T cell repertoires in cytomegalovirus infection. TCRdb reprocessed the reads with MiXCR, giving one entry per CDR3 protein. The sample has fewer than 900,000 distinct CDR3 sequences; roughly 28% are singletons. No antigen has been assigned to these receptors. Here the sequenced sample was cultured CD8+ T cells from PBMCs, taken from culture after CMV antigen stimulation. These receptors were collected from a human donor in good health (CMV status not recorded). Some clones in this sample may be carry-over from other donors' samples. CDR3s include the opening cysteine and the closing phenylalanine or tryptophan. A D gene is named only where the DNA matches it firmly. Only part of the rows carry a size: once, few, many, or a class if the clone is expanded.

D gene: -
V gene: TRBV7-9
clone size: -
J gene: TRBJ2-5
CDR3 protein: CASSLRVGGVQETQYF
CDR3 DNA: TGTGCCAGCAGCTTACGAGTGGGCGGAGTCCAAGAGACCCAGTACTTC

D gene: -
V gene: TRBV14
clone size: -
J gene: TRBJ1-1
CDR3 protein: CASSQVAKNTEAFF
CDR3 DNA: TGTGCCAGCAGCCAAGTGGCCAAGAACACTGAAGCTTTCTTT

D gene: -
V gene: TRBV6-8
clone size: -
J gene: TRBJ1-1
CDR3 protein: CASSYSALNTEAFF
CDR3 DNA: TGTGCCAGCAGTTACTCAGCACTGAACACTGAAGCTTTCTTT

D gene: TRBD1
V gene: TRBV6-5
clone size: -
J gene: TRBJ2-2
CDR3 protein: CASSFLTGVRTGELFF
CDR3 DNA: TGTGCCAGCAGTTTCTTAACAGGGGTTAGAACCGGGGAGCTGTTTTTT

D gene: -
V gene: TRBV7-2
clone size: many
J gene: TRBJ2-1
CDR3 protein: CASSDNEQFF
CDR3 DNA: TGTGCCAGCAGCGACAATGAGCAGTTCTTC

D gene: -
V gene: TRBV27
clone size: -
J gene: TRBJ2-1
CDR3 protein: CASSPIGGYNEQFF
CDR3 DNA: TGTGCCAGCAGTCCTATAGGGGGGTACAATGAGCAGTTCTTC

D gene: TRBD1
V gene: TRBV6-5
clone size: -
J gene: TRBJ1-1
CDR3 protein: CASSYVGQGGTEAFF
CDR3 DNA: TGTGCCAGCAGTTACGTTGGACAGGGGGGCACTGAAGCTTTCTTT

D gene: -
V gene: TRBV6-6
clone size: -
J gene: TRBJ2-1
CDR3 protein: CASSDVFTSYNEQFF
CDR3 DNA: TGTGCCAGCAGTGACGTCTTTACTTCCTACAATGAGCAGTTCTTC

D gene: TRBD1
V gene: TRBV7-9
clone size: -
J gene: TRBJ1-2
CDR3 protein: CASSLMGQMFPYGYTF
CDR3 DNA: TGTGCCAGCAGCTTAATGGGACAGATGTTCCCCTATGGCTACACCTTC

D gene: TRBD1
V gene: TRBV29-1
clone size: -
J gene: TRBJ2-1
CDR3 protein: CSVEGVGQGGAYNEQFF
CDR3 DNA: TGCAGCGTTGAGGGAGTGGGACAGGGGGGGGCCTACAATGAGCAGTTCTTC

D gene: TRBD2
V gene: TRBV7-6
clone size: many
J gene: TRBJ2-6
CDR3 protein: CASSSGLAQGAGANVLTF
CDR3 DNA: TGTGCCAGCAGCTCAGGACTAGCACAAGGGGCTGGGGCCAACGTCCTGACTTTC

D gene: TRBD2
V gene: TRBV12-3/TRBV12-4
clone size: -
J gene: TRBJ2-1
CDR3 protein: CASRTGTSGASYNEQFF
CDR3 DNA: TGTGCCAGCAGAACCGGGACTAGCGGGGCCTCCTACAATGAGCAGTTCTTC

D gene: -
V gene: TRBV2
clone size: -
J gene: TRBJ1-6
CDR3 protein: CASSERGGNSPLHF
CDR3 DNA: TGTGCCAGCAGTGAAAGGGGTGGAAATTCACCCCTCCACTTT

D gene: -
V gene: TRBV4-2
clone size: few
J gene: TRBJ1-3
CDR3 protein: CASSQDTSGNTIYF
CDR3 DNA: TGTGCCAGCAGCCAAGATACCTCTGGAAACACCATATATTTT

D gene: -
V gene: TRBV27
clone size: many
J gene: TRBJ2-2
CDR3 protein: CASSLPNTGELFF
CDR3 DNA: TGTGCCAGCAGTTTACCGAACACCGGGGAGCTGTTTTTT

D gene: TRBD1
V gene: TRBV12-3/TRBV12-4
clone size: -
J gene: TRBJ2-1
CDR3 protein: CASSKPGQGAYNEQFF
CDR3 DNA: TGTGCCAGCAGTAAACCGGGACAGGGGGCGTACAATGAGCAGTTCTTC

D gene: TRBD2
V gene: TRBV6-2/TRBV6-3
clone size: many
J gene: TRBJ2-2
CDR3 protein: CASSCPRGVAGDHRDTGELFF
CDR3 DNA: TGTGCCAGCAGTTGCCCGCGGGGGGTAGCGGGGGACCACCGGGATACCGGGGAGCTGTTTTTT